This T cell receptor (beta chain) was captured in a study of blood T cell repertoires in COVID-19. The table came from immunoSEQ multiplex PCR; TCRdb's copy has only in-frame clones and leaves some out. The sample holds tens of thousands of clones, roughly nine tenths seen once. In this sample, this clone turned up once. Source material: peripheral blood. The source is a man aged 55 to 69 with acute or convalescent COVID-19.

CDR3 region: CASSLRREDYEQYF. CDR3 bases: TGTGCCAGCAGTTTACGCAGGGAGGACTACGAGCAGTACTTC. The V gene is TRBV27, the J gene TRBJ2-7; tentatively, D is TRBD2 (6 bases). Trimming removed 2 bases from V and 3 bases from J, with 11 bases in between. The CDR3 consists of 14 residues. Per the germline V gene, CDR1 is MNHEY and CDR2 is SMNVEV (reference sequence).